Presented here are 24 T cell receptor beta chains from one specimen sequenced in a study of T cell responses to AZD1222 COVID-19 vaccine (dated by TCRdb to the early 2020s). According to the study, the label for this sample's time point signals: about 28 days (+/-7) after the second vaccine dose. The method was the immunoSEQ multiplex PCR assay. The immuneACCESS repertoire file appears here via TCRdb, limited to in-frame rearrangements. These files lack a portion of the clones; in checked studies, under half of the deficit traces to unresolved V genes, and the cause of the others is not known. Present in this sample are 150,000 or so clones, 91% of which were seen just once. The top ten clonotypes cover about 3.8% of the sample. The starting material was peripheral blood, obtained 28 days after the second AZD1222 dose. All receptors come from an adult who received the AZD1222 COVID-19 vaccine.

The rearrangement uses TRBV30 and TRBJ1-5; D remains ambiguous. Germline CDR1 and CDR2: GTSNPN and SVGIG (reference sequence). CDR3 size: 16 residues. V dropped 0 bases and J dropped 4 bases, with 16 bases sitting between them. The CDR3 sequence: CAWSVGRIFENQPQHF. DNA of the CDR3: TGTGCCTGGAGTGTCGGTCGGATATTTGAGAATCAGCCCCAGCATTTT.

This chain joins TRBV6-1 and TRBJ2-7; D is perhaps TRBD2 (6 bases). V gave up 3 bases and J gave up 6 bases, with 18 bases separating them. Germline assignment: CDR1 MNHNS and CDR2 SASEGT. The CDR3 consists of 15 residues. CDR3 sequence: CASSDVGGAVSEQYF. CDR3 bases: TGTGCCAGCAGTGATGTTGGCGGGGCTGTGAGCGAGCAGTACTTC.

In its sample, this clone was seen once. CDR3 coding DNA: TGTGCCACCAGCAGAGAGCAGTCGGGGGAAAAACTGTTTTTT. It specifies CATSREQSGEKLFF. The chain uses TRBV15 and TRBJ1-4; D unclear. CDR3 length equals 14 residues. V lost 0 bases to trimming and J lost 8 bases, with 10 bases between them. CDR1 and CDR2 (germline): LNHNV, YYDKDF (reference sequence).

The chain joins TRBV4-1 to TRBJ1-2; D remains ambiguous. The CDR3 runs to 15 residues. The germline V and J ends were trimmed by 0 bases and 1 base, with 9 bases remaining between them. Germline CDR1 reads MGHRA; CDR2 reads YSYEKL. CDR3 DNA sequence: TGCGCCAGCAGCCAAGATCAATCCGTTAACTATGGCTACACCTTC. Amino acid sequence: CASSQDQSVNYGYTF.

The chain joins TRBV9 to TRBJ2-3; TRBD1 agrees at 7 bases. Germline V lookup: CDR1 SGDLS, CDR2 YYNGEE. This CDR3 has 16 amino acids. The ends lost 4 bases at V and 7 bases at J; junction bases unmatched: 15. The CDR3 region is CASSPPGGMGQNTQYF. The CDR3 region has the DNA TGTGCCAGCAGCCCCCCAGGGGGAATGGGGCAGAATACGCAGTATTTT.

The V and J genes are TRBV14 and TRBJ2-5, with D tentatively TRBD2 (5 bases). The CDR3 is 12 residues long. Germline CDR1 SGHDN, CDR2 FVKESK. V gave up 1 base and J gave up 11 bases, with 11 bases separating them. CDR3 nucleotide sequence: TGTGCCAGCAGCCAAGGGGAGACGGGGCAGTACTTC. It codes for CASSQGETGQYF. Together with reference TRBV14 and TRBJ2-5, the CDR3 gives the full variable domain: EAGVTQFPSHSVIEKGQTVTLRCDPISGHDNLYWYRRVMGKEIKFLLHFVKESKQDESGMPNNRFLAERTGGTYSTLKVQPAELEDSGVYFCASSQGETGQYFGPGTRLLVL.

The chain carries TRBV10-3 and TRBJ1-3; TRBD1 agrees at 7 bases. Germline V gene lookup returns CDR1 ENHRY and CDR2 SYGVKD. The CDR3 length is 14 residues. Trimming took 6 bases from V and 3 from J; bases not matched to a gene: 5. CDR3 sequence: CAISLGQVGNTIYF. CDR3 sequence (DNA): TGTGCCATCAGCCTCGGACAGGTTGGAAACACCATATATTTT.

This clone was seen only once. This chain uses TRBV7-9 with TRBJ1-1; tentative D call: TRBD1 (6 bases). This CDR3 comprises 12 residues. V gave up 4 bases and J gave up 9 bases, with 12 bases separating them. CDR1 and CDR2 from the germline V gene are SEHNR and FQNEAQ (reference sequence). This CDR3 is CASSSRDTKAFF. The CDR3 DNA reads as TGTGCCAGCAGCTCCCGGGACACCAAAGCTTTCTTT.

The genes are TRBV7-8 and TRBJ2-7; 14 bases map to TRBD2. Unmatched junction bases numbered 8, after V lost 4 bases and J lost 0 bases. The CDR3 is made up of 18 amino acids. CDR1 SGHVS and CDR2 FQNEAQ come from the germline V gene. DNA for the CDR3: TGTGCCAGCAGCTGGTCGGGACTAGCGGGGGCGCACTCCTACGAGCAGTACTTC. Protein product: CASSWSGLAGAHSYEQYF.

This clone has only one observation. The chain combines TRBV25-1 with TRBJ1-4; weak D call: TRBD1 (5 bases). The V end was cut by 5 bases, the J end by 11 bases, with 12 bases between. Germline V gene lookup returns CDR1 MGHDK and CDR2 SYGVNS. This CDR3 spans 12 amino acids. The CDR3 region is CASSPTDAKLFF. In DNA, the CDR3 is TGTGCCAGCAGTCCGACAGACGCGAAACTGTTTTTT.

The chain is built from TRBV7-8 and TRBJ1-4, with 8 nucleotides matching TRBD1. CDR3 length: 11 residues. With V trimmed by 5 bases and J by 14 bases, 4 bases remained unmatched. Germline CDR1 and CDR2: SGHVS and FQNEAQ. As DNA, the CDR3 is TGTGCCAGCAGCCAGGGGGCAAGGCTGTTTTTT. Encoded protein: CASSQGARLFF.

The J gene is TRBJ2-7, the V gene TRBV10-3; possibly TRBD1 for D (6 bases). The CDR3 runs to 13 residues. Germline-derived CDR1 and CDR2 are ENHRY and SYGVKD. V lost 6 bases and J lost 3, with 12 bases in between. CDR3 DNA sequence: TGTGCCATCAGACCGGACAGCCTCTACGAGCAGTACTTC. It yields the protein CAIRPDSLYEQYF.

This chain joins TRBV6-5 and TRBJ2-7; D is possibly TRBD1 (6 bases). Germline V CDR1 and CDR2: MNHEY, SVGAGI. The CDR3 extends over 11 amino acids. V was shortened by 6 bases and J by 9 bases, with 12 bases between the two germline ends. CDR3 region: CASSNRVSQYF. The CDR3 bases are TGTGCCAGCAGCAACAGGGTATCGCAGTACTTC.

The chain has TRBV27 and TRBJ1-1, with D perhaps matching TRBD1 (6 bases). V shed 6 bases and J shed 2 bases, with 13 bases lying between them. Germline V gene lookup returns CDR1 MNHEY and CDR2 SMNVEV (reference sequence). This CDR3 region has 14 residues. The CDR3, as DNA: TGTGCCAGCAGCCTACAGGGACTTAACACTGAAGCTTTCTTT. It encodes CASSLQGLNTEAFF.

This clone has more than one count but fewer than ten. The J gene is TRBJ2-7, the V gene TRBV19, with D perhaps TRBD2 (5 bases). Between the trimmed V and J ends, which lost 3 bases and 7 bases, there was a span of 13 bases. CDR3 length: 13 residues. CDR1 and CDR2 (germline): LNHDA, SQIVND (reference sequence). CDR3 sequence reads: CASSMGPGEEQYF. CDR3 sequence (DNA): TGTGCCAGTAGTATGGGCCCCGGGGAAGAGCAGTACTTC. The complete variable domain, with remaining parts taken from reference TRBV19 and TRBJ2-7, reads DGGITQSPKYLFRKEGQNVTLSCEQNLNHDAMYWYRQDPGQGLRLIYYSQIVNDFQKGDIAEGYSVSREKKESFPLTVTSAQKNPTAFYLCASSMGPGEEQYFGPGTRLTVT.

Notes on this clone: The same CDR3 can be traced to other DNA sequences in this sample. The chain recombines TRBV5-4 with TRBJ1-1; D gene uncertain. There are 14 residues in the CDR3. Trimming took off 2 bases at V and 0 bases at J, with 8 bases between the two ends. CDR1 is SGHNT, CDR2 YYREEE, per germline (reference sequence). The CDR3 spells CASSLGSLNTEAFF. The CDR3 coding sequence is TGTGCCAGCAGCTTAGGCAGCCTGAACACTGAAGCTTTCTTT.

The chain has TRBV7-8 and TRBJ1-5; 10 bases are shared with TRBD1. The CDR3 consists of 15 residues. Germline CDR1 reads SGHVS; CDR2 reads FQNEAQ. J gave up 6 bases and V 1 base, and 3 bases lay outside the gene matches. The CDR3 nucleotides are TGTGCCAGCAGCTTAGACGGACAGGGGGGTCAGCCCCAGCATTTT. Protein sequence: CASSLDGQGGQPQHF.

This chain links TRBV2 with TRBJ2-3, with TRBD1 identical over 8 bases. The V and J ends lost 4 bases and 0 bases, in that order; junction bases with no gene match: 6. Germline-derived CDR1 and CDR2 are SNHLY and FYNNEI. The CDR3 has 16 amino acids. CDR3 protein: CASSGRGQGSTDTQYF. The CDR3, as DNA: TGTGCCAGCAGTGGTAGAGGACAGGGTAGCACAGATACGCAGTATTTT.

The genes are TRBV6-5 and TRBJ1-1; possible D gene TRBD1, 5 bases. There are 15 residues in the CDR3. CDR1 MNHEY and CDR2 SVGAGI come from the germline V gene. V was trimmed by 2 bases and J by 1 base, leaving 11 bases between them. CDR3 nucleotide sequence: TGTGCCAGCAGTTACAGGGGAAGGTGGAACACTGAAGCTTTCTTT. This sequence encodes CASSYRGRWNTEAFF.

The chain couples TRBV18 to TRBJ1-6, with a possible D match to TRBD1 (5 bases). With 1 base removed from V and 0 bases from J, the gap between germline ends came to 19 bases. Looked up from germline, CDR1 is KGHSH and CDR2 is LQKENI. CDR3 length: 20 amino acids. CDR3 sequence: CASSPRVLGALSSYNSPLHF. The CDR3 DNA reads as TGTGCCAGCTCACCACGAGTTTTAGGGGCGCTGAGCTCCTATAATTCACCCCTCCACTTT. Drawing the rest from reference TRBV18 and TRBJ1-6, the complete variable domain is NAGVMQNPRHLVRRRGQEARLRCSPMKGHSHVYWYRQLPEEGLKFMVYLQKENIIDESGMPKERFSAEFPKEGPSILRIQQVVRGDSAAYFCASSPRVLGALSSYNSPLHFGNGTRLTVT.

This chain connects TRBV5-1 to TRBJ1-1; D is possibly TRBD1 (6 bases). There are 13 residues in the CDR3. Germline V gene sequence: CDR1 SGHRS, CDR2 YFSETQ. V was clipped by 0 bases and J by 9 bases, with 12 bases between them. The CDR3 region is CASSLEGGQQAFF. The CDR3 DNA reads TGCGCCAGCAGCTTGGAAGGGGGTCAACAAGCTTTCTTT. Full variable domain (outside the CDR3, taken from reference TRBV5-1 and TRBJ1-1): KAGVTQTPRYLIKTRGQQVTLSCSPISGHRSVSWYQQTPGQGLQFLFEYFSETQRNKGNFPGRFSGRQFSNSRSEMNVSTLELGDSALYLCASSLEGGQQAFFGQGTRLTVV.

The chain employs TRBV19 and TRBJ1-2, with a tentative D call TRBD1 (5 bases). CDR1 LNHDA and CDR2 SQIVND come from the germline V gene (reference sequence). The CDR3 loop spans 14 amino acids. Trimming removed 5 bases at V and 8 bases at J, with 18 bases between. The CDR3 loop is CASSDRDGLHGYTF. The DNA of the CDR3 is TGTGCCAGTAGTGACCGGGACGGACTCCACGGCTACACCTTC.

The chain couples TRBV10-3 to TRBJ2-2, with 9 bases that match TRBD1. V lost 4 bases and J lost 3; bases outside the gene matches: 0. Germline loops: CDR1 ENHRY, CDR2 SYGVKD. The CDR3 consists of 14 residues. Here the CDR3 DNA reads TGTGCCATCAGTGGGACAGGGGACACCGGGGAGCTGTTTTTT. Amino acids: CAISGTGDTGELFF.

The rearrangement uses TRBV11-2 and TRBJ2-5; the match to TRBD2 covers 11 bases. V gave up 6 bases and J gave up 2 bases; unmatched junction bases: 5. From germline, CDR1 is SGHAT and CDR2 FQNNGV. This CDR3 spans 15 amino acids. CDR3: CASSRLAGPQETQYF. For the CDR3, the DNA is TGTGCCAGCAGTCGACTAGCGGGGCCACAAGAGACCCAGTACTTC. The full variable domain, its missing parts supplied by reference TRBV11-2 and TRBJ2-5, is EAGVAQSPRYKIIEKRQSVAFWCNPISGHATLYWYQQILGQGPKLLIQFQNNGVVDDSQLPKDRFSAERLKGVDSTLKIQPAKLEDSAVYLCASSRLAGPQETQYFGPGTRLLVL.